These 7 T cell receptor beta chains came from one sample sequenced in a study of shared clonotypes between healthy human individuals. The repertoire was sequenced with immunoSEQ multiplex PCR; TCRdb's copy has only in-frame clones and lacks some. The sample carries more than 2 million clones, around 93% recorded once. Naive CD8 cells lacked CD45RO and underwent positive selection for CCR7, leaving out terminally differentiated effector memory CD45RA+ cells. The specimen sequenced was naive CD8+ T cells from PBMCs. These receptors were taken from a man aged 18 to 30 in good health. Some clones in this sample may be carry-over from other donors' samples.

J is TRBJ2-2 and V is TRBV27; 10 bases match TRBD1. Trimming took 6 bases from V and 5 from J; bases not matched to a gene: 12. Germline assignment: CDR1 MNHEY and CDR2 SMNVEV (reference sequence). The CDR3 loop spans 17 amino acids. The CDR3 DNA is TGTGCCAGCAGGGACCCCGACAGGGGGCGCCCGACCGGGGAGCTGTTTTTT. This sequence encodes CASRDPDRGRPTGELFF.

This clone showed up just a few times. Here the CDR3 reads CASSLQGANTGELFF. The DNA of the CDR3 is TGTGCCAGCAGCCTACAGGGCGCGAACACCGGGGAGCTGTTTTTT. The J gene is TRBJ2-2, the V gene TRBV7-2; tentative D call: TRBD1 (6 bases). The CDR3 has 15 residues. V was cut by 5 bases and J by 0 bases, with 10 bases left in between. The germline V gene has CDR1 SGHTA and CDR2 FQGNSA.

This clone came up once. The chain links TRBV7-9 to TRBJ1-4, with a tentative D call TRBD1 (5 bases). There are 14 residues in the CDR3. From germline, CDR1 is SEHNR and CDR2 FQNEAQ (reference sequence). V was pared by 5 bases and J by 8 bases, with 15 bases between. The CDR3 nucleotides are TGTGCCAGCAGCAACACCGGGGGTAGGGAAAAACTGTTTTTT. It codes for CASSNTGGREKLFF.

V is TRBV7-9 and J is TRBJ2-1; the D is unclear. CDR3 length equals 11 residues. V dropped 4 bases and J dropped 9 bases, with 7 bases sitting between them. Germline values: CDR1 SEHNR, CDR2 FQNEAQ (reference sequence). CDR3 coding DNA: TGTGCCAGCAGCTCTGAACCTGAGCAGTTCTTC. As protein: CASSSEPEQFF.

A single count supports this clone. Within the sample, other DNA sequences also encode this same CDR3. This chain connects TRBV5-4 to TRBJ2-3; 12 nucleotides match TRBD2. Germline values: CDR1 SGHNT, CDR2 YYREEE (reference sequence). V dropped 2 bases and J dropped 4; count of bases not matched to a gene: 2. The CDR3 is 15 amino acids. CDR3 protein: CASSFLAGGPDTQYF. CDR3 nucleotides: TGTGCCAGCAGCTTCCTAGCGGGAGGGCCAGATACGCAGTATTTT.

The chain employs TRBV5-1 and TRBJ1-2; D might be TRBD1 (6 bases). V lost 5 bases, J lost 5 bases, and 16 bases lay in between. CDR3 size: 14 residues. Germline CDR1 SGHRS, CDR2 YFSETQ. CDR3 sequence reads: CASSSGHFEYGYTF. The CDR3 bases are TGCGCCAGCAGTTCGGGACACTTTGAGTATGGCTACACCTTC.

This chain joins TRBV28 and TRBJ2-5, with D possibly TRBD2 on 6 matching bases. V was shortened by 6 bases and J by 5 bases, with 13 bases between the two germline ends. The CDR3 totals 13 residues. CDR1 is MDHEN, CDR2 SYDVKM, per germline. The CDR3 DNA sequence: TGTGCCAGCAGCCACGGGAGCCGGGAGACCCAGTACTTC. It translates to CASSHGSRETQYF.